This T cell receptor (beta chain) was documented in a study of CD8 T cells in Susac syndrome. It was with random hexamers that roughly 0.45 to 1 ug RNA was reverse transcribed. A multiplex approach, immunoSEQ multiplex PCR, amplified TCR beta CDR3 across 54 Vbeta and 13 Jbeta. TCRdb itself ran the immunoSEQ multiplex PCR reads through MiXCR, one entry per CDR3 protein. The sample has about 150,000 distinct CDR3 sequences, approximately 94% seen once. CD8+ and CD4+ T cells circulating in blood were sequenced for TCR beta. Healthy donors served as the controls. They were matched for age and sex. The authors negatively isolated CD8+ and CD4+ T cells and FACS-enriched TEMRA cells. V shed 1 base and J shed 7 bases, with 7 bases lying between them. The CDR3 has 12 residues. CDR1 is DFQATT, CDR2 SNEGSKA, per germline (reference sequence).

The sample taken for sequencing was CD4+ T cells from PBMCs. This sequence was found in a human donor in good health. This chain joins TRBV20-1 and TRBJ2-2, with D uncertain. CDR3: CSARGQGGELFF. The CDR3 nucleotides read TGCAGTGCTAGAGGCCAAGGCGGGGAGCTGTTTTTT.